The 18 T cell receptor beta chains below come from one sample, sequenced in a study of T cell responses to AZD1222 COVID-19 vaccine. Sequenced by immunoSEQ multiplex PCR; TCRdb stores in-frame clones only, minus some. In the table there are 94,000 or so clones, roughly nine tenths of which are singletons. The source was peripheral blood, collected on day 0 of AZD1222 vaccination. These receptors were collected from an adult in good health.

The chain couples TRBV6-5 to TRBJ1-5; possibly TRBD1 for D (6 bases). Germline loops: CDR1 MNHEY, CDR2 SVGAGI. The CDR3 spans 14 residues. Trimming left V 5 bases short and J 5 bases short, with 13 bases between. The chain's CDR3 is CASSLTGRDQPQHF. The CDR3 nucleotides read TGTGCCAGCAGTCTAACAGGGAGAGATCAGCCCCAGCATTTT.

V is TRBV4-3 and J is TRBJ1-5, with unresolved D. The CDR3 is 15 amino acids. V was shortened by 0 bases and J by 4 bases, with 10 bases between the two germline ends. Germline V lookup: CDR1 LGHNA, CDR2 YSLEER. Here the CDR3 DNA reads TGCGCCAGCAGCCAAGATCTCCAGAATAATCAGCCCCAGCATTTT. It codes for CASSQDLQNNQPQHF.

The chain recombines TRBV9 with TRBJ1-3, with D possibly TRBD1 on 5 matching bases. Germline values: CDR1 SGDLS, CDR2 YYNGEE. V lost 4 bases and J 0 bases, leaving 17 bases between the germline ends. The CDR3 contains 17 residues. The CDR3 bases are TGTGCCAGCAGCTTCCGGGACCGACTTCGCTCTGGAAACACCATATATTTT. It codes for CASSFRDRLRSGNTIYF.

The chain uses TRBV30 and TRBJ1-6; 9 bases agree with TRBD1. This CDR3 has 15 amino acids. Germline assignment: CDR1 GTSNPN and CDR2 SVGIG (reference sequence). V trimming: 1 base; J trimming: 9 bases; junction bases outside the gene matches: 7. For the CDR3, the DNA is TGTGCCTGGAGTGGCGGGACAGGGTCAGGTTCACCCCTCCACTTT. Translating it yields CAWSGGTGSGSPLHF.

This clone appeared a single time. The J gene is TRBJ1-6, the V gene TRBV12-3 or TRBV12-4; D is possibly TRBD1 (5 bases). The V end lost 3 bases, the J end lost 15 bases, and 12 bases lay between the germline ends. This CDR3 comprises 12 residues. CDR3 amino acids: CASSFGDRRLHF. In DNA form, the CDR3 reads TGTGCCAGCAGTTTTGGGGACCGCCGCCTCCACTTT.

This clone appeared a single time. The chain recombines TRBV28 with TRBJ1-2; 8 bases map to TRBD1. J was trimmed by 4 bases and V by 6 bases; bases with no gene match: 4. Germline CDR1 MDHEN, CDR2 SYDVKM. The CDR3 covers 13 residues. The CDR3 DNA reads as TGTGCCAGCAGGGGGGACAGGTCCTATGGCTACACCTTC. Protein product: CASRGDRSYGYTF.

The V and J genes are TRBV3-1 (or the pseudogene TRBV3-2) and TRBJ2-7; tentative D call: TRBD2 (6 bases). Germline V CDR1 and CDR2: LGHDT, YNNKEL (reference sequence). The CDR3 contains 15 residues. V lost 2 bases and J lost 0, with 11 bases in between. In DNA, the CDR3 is TGTGCCAGCAGCCAACTACCGGGACTCTCCTACGAGCAGTACTTC. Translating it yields CASSQLPGLSYEQYF.

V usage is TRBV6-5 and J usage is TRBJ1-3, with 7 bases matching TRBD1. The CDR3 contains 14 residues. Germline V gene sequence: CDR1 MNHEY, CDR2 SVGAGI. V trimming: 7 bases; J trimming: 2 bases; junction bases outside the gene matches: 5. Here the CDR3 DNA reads TGTGCCAGCAAGCCGGACAGGACTGGAAACACCATATATTTT. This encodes CASKPDRTGNTIYF.

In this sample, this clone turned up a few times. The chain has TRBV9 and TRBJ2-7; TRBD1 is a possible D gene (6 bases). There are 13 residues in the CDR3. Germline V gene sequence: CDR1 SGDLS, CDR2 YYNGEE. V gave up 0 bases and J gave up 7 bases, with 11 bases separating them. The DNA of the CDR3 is TGTGCCAGCAGCGTAGGGGACATGGGGGAGCAGTACTTC. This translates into CASSVGDMGEQYF. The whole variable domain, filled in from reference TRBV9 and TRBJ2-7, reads DSGVTQTPKHLITATGQRVTLRCSPRSGDLSVYWYQQSLDQGLQFLIQYYNGEERAKGNILERFSAQQFPDLHSELNLSSLELGDSALYFCASSVGDMGEQYFGPGTRLTVT.

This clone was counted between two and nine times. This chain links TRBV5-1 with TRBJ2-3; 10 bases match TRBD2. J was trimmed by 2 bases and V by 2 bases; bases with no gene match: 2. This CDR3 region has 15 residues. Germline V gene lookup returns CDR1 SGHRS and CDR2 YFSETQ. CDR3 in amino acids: CASSFSGGTTDTQYF. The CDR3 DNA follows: TGCGCCAGCAGCTTTAGCGGGGGGACCACAGATACGCAGTATTTT. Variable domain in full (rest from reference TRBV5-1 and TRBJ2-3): KAGVTQTPRYLIKTRGQQVTLSCSPISGHRSVSWYQQTPGQGLQFLFEYFSETQRNKGNFPGRFSGRQFSNSRSEMNVSTLELGDSALYLCASSFSGGTTDTQYFGPGTRLTVL.

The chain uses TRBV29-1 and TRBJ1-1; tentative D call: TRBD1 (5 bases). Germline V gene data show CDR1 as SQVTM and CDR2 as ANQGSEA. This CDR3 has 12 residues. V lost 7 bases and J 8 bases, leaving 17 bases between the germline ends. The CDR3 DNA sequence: TGCAGCGCTGATGGACACCCGCCGGAAGCTTTCTTT. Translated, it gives CSADGHPPEAFF.

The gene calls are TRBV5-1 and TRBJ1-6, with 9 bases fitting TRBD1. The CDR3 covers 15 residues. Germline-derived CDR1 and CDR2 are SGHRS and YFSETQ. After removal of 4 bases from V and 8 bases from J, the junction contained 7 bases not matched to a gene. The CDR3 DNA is TGCGCCAGCAGCGGCACAGGGGGCGTTTATTCACCCCTCCACTTT. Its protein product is CASSGTGGVYSPLHF.

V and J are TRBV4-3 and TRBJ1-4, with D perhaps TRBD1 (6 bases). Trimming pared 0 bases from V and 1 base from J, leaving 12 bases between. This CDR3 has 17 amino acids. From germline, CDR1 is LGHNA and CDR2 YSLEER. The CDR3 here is CASSQDRGGLTNEKLFF. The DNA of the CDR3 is TGCGCCAGCAGCCAAGATAGGGGGGGTTTAACTAATGAAAAACTGTTTTTT.

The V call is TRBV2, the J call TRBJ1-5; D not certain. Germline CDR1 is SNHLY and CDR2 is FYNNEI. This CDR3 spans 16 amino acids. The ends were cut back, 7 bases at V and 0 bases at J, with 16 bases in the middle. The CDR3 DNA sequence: TGTGCCAGCACCCCTAGGGTCCGGGATAGCAATCAGCCCCAGCATTTT. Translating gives CASTPRVRDSNQPQHF.

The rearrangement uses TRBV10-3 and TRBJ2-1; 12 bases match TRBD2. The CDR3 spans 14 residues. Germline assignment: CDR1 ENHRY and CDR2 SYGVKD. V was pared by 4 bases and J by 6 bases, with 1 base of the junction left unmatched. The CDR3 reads CAISGTSGANEQFF. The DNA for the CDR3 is TGTGCCATCAGTGGGACTAGCGGGGCCAATGAGCAGTTCTTC.

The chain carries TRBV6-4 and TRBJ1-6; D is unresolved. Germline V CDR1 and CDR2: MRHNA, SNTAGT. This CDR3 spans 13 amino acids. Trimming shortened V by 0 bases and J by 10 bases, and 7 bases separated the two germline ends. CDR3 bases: TGTGCCAGCAGTGACTCTTCTGGGTCACCCCTCCACTTT. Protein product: CASSDSSGSPLHF.

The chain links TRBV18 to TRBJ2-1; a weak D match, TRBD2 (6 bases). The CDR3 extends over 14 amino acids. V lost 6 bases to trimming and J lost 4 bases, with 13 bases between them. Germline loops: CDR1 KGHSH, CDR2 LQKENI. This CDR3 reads CASSIAASYNEQFF. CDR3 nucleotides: TGTGCCAGCTCTATAGCGGCCTCGTACAATGAGCAGTTCTTC.

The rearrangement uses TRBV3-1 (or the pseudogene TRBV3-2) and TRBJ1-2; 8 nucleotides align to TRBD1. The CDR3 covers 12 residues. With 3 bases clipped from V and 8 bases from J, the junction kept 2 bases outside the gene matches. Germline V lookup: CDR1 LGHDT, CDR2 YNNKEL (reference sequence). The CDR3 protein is CASSQGTGGYTF. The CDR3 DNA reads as TGTGCCAGCAGCCAGGGGACAGGCGGCTACACCTTC.